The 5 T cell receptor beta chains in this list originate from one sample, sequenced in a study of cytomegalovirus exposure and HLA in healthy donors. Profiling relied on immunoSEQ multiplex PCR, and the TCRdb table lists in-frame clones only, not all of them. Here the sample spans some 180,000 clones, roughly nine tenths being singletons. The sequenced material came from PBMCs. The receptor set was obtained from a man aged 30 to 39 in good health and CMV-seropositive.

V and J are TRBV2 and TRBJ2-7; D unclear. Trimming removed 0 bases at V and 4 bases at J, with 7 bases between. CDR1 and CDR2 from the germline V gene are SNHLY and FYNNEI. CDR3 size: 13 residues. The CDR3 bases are TGTGCCAGCAGTGAAGCTGCCGGGTACGAGCAGTACTTC. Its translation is CASSEAAGYEQYF.

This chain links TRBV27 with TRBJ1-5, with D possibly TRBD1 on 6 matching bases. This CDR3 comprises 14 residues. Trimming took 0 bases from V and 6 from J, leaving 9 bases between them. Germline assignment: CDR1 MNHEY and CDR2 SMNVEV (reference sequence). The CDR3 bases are TGTGCCAGCAGTTTATCTGGGGGCCGTCAGCCCCAGCATTTT. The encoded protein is CASSLSGGRQPQHF.

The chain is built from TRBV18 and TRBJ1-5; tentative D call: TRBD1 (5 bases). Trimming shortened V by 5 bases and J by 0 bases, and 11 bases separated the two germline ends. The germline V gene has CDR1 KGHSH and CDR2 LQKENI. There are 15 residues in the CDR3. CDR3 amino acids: CASSSDGTSNQPQHF. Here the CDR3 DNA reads TGTGCCAGCTCATCCGACGGGACTAGCAATCAGCCCCAGCATTTT.

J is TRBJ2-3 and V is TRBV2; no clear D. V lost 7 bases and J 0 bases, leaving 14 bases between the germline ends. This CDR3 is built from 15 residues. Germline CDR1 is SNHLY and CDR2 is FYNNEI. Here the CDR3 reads CASKPWGLSTDTQYF. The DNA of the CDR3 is TGTGCCAGCAAGCCTTGGGGATTAAGCACAGATACGCAGTATTTT.

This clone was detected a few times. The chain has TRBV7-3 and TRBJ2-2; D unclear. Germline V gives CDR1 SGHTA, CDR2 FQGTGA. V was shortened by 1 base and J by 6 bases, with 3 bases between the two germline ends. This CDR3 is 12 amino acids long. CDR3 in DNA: TGTGCCAGCAGCTTAATCCCCGGGGAGCTGTTTTTT. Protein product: CASSLIPGELFF.